Below, 27 T cell receptor beta chains from the same sample are listed, as sequenced in a study of blood T cells in healthy people across ages. Together with a sample-barcoded 5' primer, a J-beta primer mix was included in a second PCR lasting 7 to 11 cycles. TCRdb re-called the 5' RACE reads through MiXCR, storing one row per CDR3 protein. Among 700,000 to 1,000,000 distinct CDR3 sequences listed, roughly 44% were seen once. Input material: blood. These receptors originate from a man aged 60 to 75 in good health.

The chain links TRBV4-1 to TRBJ2-5; D is uncertain. Germline V gene data show CDR1 as MGHRA and CDR2 as YSYEKL. V dropped 2 bases and J dropped 2 bases, with 12 bases sitting between them. The CDR3 has 15 residues. The CDR3 sequence is CASSQNGRPQETQYF. CDR3 DNA: TGCGCCAGCAGCCAAAACGGACGGCCTCAAGAGACCCAGTACTTC.

The V and J genes are TRBV11-2 and TRBJ2-7, with 10 bases lining up with TRBD2. CDR1 SGHAT and CDR2 FQNNGV come from the germline V gene. The V and J ends lost 5 bases and 7 bases, in that order; junction bases with no gene match: 11. The CDR3 spans 15 residues. As DNA, the CDR3 is TGTGCCAGCAGCGCAGGAGCGGGGGGGTACAATGAGCAGTACTTC. As protein: CASSAGAGGYNEQYF.

V usage is TRBV29-1 and J usage is TRBJ2-2; maybe TRBD1 (5 bases). V gave up 6 bases and J gave up 0 bases, with 14 bases separating them. Germline CDR1 is SQVTM and CDR2 is ANQGSEA. The CDR3 covers 15 residues. This CDR3 reads CSVTGHPANTGELFF. The CDR3 nucleotides read TGCAGCGTCACCGGACATCCCGCGAACACCGGGGAGCTGTTTTTT.

V is TRBV5-1 and J is TRBJ2-1; D is possibly TRBD2 (7 bases). The CDR3 is 14 amino acids. The V gene lost 5 bases and the J gene lost 4 bases, with 13 bases spanning the gap. Looked up from germline, CDR1 is SGHRS and CDR2 is YFSETQ. The DNA of the CDR3 is TGCGCCAGCAGAACGGGGGGCGAGTACAATGAGCAGTTCTTC. Its protein product is CASRTGGEYNEQFF.

This clonotype was picked up one time. The J gene is TRBJ1-4, the V gene TRBV4-1; perhaps TRBD1 as D (5 bases). This CDR3 comprises 15 residues. V was pared by 4 bases and J by 4 bases, with 13 bases between. Looked up from germline, CDR1 is MGHRA and CDR2 is YSYEKL. This CDR3 is CASSPGTVNNEKLFF. The CDR3 bases are TGCGCCAGCAGCCCCGGGACGGTTAATAATGAAAAACTGTTTTTT.

This clonotype appeared once. The gene calls are TRBV6-6 and TRBJ1-2; perhaps TRBD1 as D (5 bases). The germline V and J ends were trimmed by 6 bases and 7 bases, with 21 bases remaining between them. Germline loops: CDR1 MNHNY, CDR2 SVGAGI (reference sequence). CDR3 size: 15 residues. For the CDR3, the DNA is TGTGCCAGCAGAACCCGGGACTCTCAAAGTGGTGGCTACACCTTC. It translates to CASRTRDSQSGGYTF.

V gene TRBV27 combines with J gene TRBJ1-2; D ambiguous. The CDR3 has 14 residues. CDR1 is MNHEY, CDR2 SMNVEV, per germline (reference sequence). Trimming removed 4 bases from V and 3 bases from J, with 12 bases in between. The CDR3 region has the DNA TGTGCCAGCAGTTCCTCGAGGTACTACTATGGCTACACCTTC. Its translation is CASSSSRYYYGYTF.

The chain is built from TRBV7-9 and TRBJ1-3, with TRBD1 matching over 9 bases. V was pared by 4 bases and J by 2 bases, with 3 bases of the junction left unmatched. The CDR3 totals 15 residues. The germline V gene encodes CDR1 SEHNR and CDR2 FQNEAQ (reference sequence). The CDR3 reads CASSYRDRAGNTIYF. For the CDR3, the DNA is TGTGCCAGCAGCTACCGGGACAGGGCTGGAAACACCATATATTTT.

In this sample, this clonotype turned up once. The chain carries TRBV3-1 and TRBJ2-1; 13 bases line up with TRBD2. Trimming cost V 1 base and J 2 bases; bases outside gene matches: 8. CDR3 length: 19 amino acids. Looked up from germline, CDR1 is LGHDT and CDR2 is YNNKEL (reference sequence). CDR3 in DNA: TGTGCCAGCAGCCAAGTCCTATTGGGACTAGCGGGGACCTACAATGAGCAGTTCTTC. Translated, it gives CASSQVLLGLAGTYNEQFF.

This clonotype appeared a few times. The J gene is TRBJ2-5, the V gene TRBV7-2, with D possibly being TRBD1 or TRBD2 (5 bases each). The tail of the sequence fits TRBJ2-7 better, so the J call may be wrong. Germline V lookup: CDR1 SGHTA, CDR2 FQGNSA. The CDR3 extends over 14 amino acids. The CDR3 loop is CASSVGTETYEQYF. CDR3 DNA: TGTGCCAGCAGCGTCGGGACGGAAACCTACGAGCAGTACTTC.

V usage is TRBV3-1 and J usage is TRBJ2-3, with a tentative D call TRBD2 (6 bases). V lost 7 bases and J 4 bases, leaving 18 bases between the germline ends. CDR1 is LGHDT, CDR2 YNNKEL, per germline (reference sequence). This CDR3 spans 15 amino acids. The CDR3 DNA reads TGTGCCAGCACTTTCGGTCATAGCGGATCAGATACGCAGTATTTT. Protein sequence: CASTFGHSGSDTQYF.

CDR3 in DNA: TGTGCCAGCAGCTTATGGGACTCAACTTCCTACGAGCAGTACTTC. Protein sequence: CASSLWDSTSYEQYF. The chain couples TRBV7-2 to TRBJ2-7; the D gene is possibly TRBD2 (6 bases). V lost 2 bases and J 1 base, leaving 12 bases between the germline ends. The CDR3 runs 15 residues. Looked up from germline, CDR1 is SGHTA and CDR2 is FQGNSA.

This chain links TRBV20-1 with TRBJ1-6; D remains ambiguous. Germline CDR1 is DFQATT and CDR2 is SNEGSKA (reference sequence). The CDR3 has 13 residues. Trimming pared 2 bases from V and 7 bases from J, leaving 9 bases between. This chain's CDR3 is CSARQEPNSPLHF. In DNA form, the CDR3 reads TGCAGTGCTAGACAGGAGCCAAATTCACCCCTCCACTTT.

The genes are TRBV12-3 or TRBV12-4 and TRBJ1-6; D gene ambiguous. V lost 6 bases and J lost 7, with 13 bases in between. CDR3 size: 14 residues. In DNA, the CDR3 is TGTGCCAGCAGCCTCACCAGGACCAATTCACCCCTCCACTTT. Its translation is CASSLTRTNSPLHF.

This clonotype was picked up a small number of times. This chain joins TRBV25-1 and TRBJ1-5; D gene uncertain. V was trimmed by 5 bases and J by 3 bases, leaving 11 bases between them. The germline V gene encodes CDR1 MGHDK and CDR2 SYGVNS. There are 14 residues in the CDR3. CDR3 DNA sequence: TGTGCCAGCAGTTCCTATGGCCTCAATCAGCCCCAGCATTTT. Translation: CASSSYGLNQPQHF.

The genes are TRBV12-3 or TRBV12-4 and TRBJ1-1; D not certain. The V end was cut by 5 bases, the J end by 0 bases, with 4 bases between. CDR3 length equals 12 residues. This chain's CDR3 is CASSTMNTEAFF. CDR3 sequence (DNA): TGTGCCAGCAGTACCATGAACACTGAAGCTTTCTTT.

This rearrangement joins TRBV5-1 to TRBJ2-1; 10 nucleotides match TRBD2. The ends lost 4 bases at V and 6 bases at J; junction bases unmatched: 7. The CDR3 is 15 residues long. Germline CDR1 reads SGHRS; CDR2 reads YFSETQ. CDR3 nucleotide sequence: TGCGCCAGCAGCACAGATAGCGGGGGGATCAATGAGCAGTTCTTC. Its translation: CASSTDSGGINEQFF.

Ten or more counts support this clonotype. The chain is built from TRBV20-1 and TRBJ2-3; 7 bases align to TRBD2. The V segment lost 1 base and the J segment 1 base; nucleotides outside the gene matches: 2. Germline CDR1 and CDR2: DFQATT and SNEGSKA (reference sequence). The CDR3 extends over 14 amino acids. The CDR3 loop reads CSARVLAGTDTQYF. DNA of the CDR3: TGCAGTGCTAGAGTGCTAGCGGGCACAGATACGCAGTATTTT.

This clonotype was detected only a few times. The rearrangement joins TRBV12-3 or TRBV12-4 to TRBJ2-4, with TRBD2 identical over 7 bases. J gave up 11 bases and V 6 bases, and 10 bases lay outside the gene matches. The CDR3 length is 13 residues. The CDR3 loop reads CASSPSGTILQYF. The CDR3 DNA reads as TGTGCCAGCAGCCCCTCAGGGACTATTCTTCAGTACTTC.

The rearrangement uses TRBV10-3 and TRBJ2-7; 9 bases map to TRBD1. This CDR3 contains 15 residues. Germline CDR1 and CDR2: ENHRY and SYGVKD. Trimming removed 0 bases from V and 7 bases from J; junction bases left unmatched: 7. The CDR3 here is CAISESGQGNNEQYF. DNA of the CDR3: TGTGCCATCAGTGAGTCCGGACAGGGGAACAATGAGCAGTACTTC.

Only a few counts were recorded for this clonotype. The rearrangement uses TRBV3-1 and TRBJ2-1; 10 nucleotides line up with TRBD1. The CDR3 covers 16 residues. The germline CDR1 and CDR2 sequences are LGHDT and YNNKEL (reference sequence). Germline trimming cut 2 bases from V and 6 bases from J; bases unmatched to any gene: 7. Here the CDR3 DNA reads TGTGCCAGCAGCCAATGGAGGGACAGGGGCCCCAATGAGCAGTTCTTC. Residues: CASSQWRDRGPNEQFF.

The rearrangement uses TRBV20-1 and TRBJ2-3; D is unclear. Trimming removed 4 bases at V and 2 bases at J, with 13 bases between. Germline V gene data show CDR1 as DFQATT and CDR2 as SNEGSKA (reference sequence). The CDR3 is 14 residues long. CDR3 DNA: TGCAGTGCTAATAAACAGCGAGCCACAGATACGCAGTATTTT. It yields the protein CSANKQRATDTQYF.

The chain has TRBV7-6 and TRBJ1-5; the D gene is possibly TRBD1 (5 bases). CDR1 is SGHVS and CDR2 is FNYEAQ in the germline V gene. The CDR3 spans 16 residues. Trimming removed 3 bases at V and 2 bases at J, with 14 bases between. Here the CDR3 DNA reads TGTGCCAGCAGCTTGGGGCAGGGAAAAGGCAATCAGCCCCAGCATTTT. This gives the protein CASSLGQGKGNQPQHF.

The chain recombines TRBV11-2 with TRBJ1-2; no firm D call. The CDR3 totals 16 residues. V was pared by 5 bases and J by 3 bases, with 19 bases between. Germline assignment: CDR1 SGHAT and CDR2 FQNNGV. The CDR3 reads CASSLTMGSGDYGYTF. CDR3 sequence (DNA): TGTGCCAGCAGCCTCACGATGGGGTCTGGAGACTATGGCTACACCTTC.

This sequence joins TRBV14 and TRBJ1-2, with D hard to call. The CDR3 has 16 residues. Looked up from germline, CDR1 is SGHDN and CDR2 is FVKESK. Trimming took 1 base from V and 4 from J, leaving 16 bases between them. Written as DNA, the CDR3 is TGTGCCAGCAGCCAAGTGGTAGAAGGAGGAATCTATGGCTACACCTTC. Encoded protein: CASSQVVEGGIYGYTF.

CDR3 sequence: CASRPGGTGGNEQFF. The CDR3 region has the DNA TGTGCCAGCAGACCAGGCGGGACAGGTGGGAATGAGCAGTTCTTC. The J gene is TRBJ2-1, the V gene TRBV7-3; the match to TRBD1 covers 8 bases. Trimming took 6 bases from V and 7 from J; bases not matched to a gene: 11. CDR3 length equals 15 residues. From germline, CDR1 is SGHTA and CDR2 FQGTGA.

The chain has TRBV6-6 and TRBJ2-1; no clear D gene. The CDR3 totals 12 residues. Per the germline V gene, CDR1 is MNHNY and CDR2 is SVGAGI (reference sequence). Between the trimmed V and J ends, which lost 0 bases and 9 bases, there was a span of 6 bases. The CDR3 region is CASSYSSSEQFF. DNA of the CDR3: TGTGCCAGCAGTTACTCGAGTAGTGAGCAGTTCTTC.